These 32 T cell receptor beta chains originate from one sample sequenced in a study of identifying expanded T cells in peripheral blood. TCRdb's table, derived via immunoSEQ multiplex PCR, lists solely in-frame clones and lacks some. The sample consists of roughly 81,000 clones, around 84% of them appearing once. The sequencing input was blood. These TCRs come from a person between 18 and 75 years old in good health.

The V gene is TRBV6-4, the J gene TRBJ2-7; 12 nucleotides match TRBD2. CDR1 MRHNA and CDR2 SNTAGT come from the germline V gene. The CDR3 has 16 residues. V shed 6 bases and J 5 bases; nucleotides not matched to a gene: 11. The CDR3 nucleotides read TGTGCCAGCAGCCCTCTTGGACTAGCGGGGTCCCACGAGCAGTACTTC. Amino acids: CASSPLGLAGSHEQYF.

The rearrangement joins TRBV25-1 to TRBJ2-7; D is uncertain. This CDR3 is 14 amino acids long. Trimming left V 3 bases short and J 6 bases short, with 15 bases between. The germline V gene has CDR1 MGHDK and CDR2 SYGVNS. CDR3 in amino acids: CASSEGPTNSEQYF. The CDR3 nucleotides are TGTGCCAGCAGTGAGGGTCCAACTAACTCCGAGCAGTACTTC.

The CDR3 loop reads CASSQDLSLYSNQPQHF. CDR3 sequence (DNA): TGCGCCAGCAGCCAAGATTTGTCACTATATAGCAATCAGCCCCAGCATTTT. V and J are TRBV4-1 and TRBJ1-5; D remains ambiguous. This CDR3 is 17 amino acids long. Per germline, CDR1 MGHRA and CDR2 YSYEKL. Trimming cost V 0 bases and J 0 bases, with 12 bases left between them.

The gene calls are TRBV5-1 and TRBJ2-7; 11 bases align to TRBD2. V lost 2 bases, J lost 2 bases, and 3 bases stayed unmatched. The V gene's germline CDR1 is SGHRS and CDR2 YFSETQ. The CDR3 loop spans 15 amino acids. This chain's CDR3 is CASSFGTSGPYEQYF. The CDR3 region has the DNA TGCGCCAGCAGCTTTGGGACTAGCGGACCCTACGAGCAGTACTTC.

This clone was seen at least ten times. J is TRBJ1-2 and V is TRBV6-5; D is unclear. With 1 base removed from V and 3 bases from J, the gap between germline ends came to 9 bases. Germline lookup yields CDR1 MNHEY and CDR2 SVGAGI. CDR3 length: 14 residues. CDR3 in DNA: TGTGCCAGCAGTTACTTTAGGGAAGACTATGGCTACACCTTC. Translation gives CASSYFREDYGYTF.

This clone was seen only once. A junction boundary mismatches the germline segment, possibly from a read error. The chain combines TRBV9 with TRBJ1-2; D is perhaps TRBD1 (6 bases). Germline loops: CDR1 SGDLS, CDR2 YYNGEE. The CDR3 spans 15 residues. CDR3 residues: CASTVDGPGARSYTF. CDR3 DNA sequence: TGTGCCAGCACCGTAGATGGTCCGGGGGCACGCAGCTACACCTTC.

There are many counts of this clone. The rearrangement joins TRBV28 to TRBJ2-5; D is perhaps TRBD2 (6 bases). Germline V gene data show CDR1 as MDHEN and CDR2 as SYDVKM. There are 14 residues in the CDR3. V shed 6 bases and J shed 2 bases, with 13 bases lying between them. DNA for the CDR3: TGTGCCAGCAGCCCCTGGGACTCGCAAGAGACCCAGTACTTC. This sequence encodes CASSPWDSQETQYF.

This clone was counted many times. This rearrangement joins TRBV19 to TRBJ2-7; TRBD1 aligns across 10 bases. Germline values: CDR1 LNHDA, CDR2 SQIVND (reference sequence). CDR3 length: 14 amino acids. The J segment lost 4 bases and the V segment lost 3 bases, leaving 3 bases of the junction unmatched. The CDR3 DNA follows: TGTGCCAGTAGTATGACAGGGGGCGCGTACGAGCAGTACTTC. This translates into CASSMTGGAYEQYF.

A single count supports this clone. The genes are TRBV7-9 and TRBJ2-1; 8 bases are shared with TRBD2. From germline, CDR1 is SEHNR and CDR2 FQNEAQ (reference sequence). This CDR3 comprises 15 residues. Losses at the gene ends were 5 bases for V and 3 bases for J; bases not matched to a gene: 6. The CDR3 coding sequence is TGTGCCAGCAGCCCCAGCGGGGGAAACTACAATGAGCAGTTCTTC. Translation: CASSPSGGNYNEQFF.

The chain uses TRBV4-1 and TRBJ2-4; D is undetermined. Trimming took 0 bases from V and 3 from J, leaving 15 bases between them. CDR1 and CDR2 (germline): MGHRA, YSYEKL. CDR3 length equals 17 residues. The CDR3 bases are TGCGCCAGCAGCCAAGATAGGTGGGAACTCGACAAAAACATTCAGTACTTC. It encodes CASSQDRWELDKNIQYF.

The V and J genes are TRBV15 and TRBJ2-3; a possible D gene is TRBD2 (6 bases). V was pared by 1 base and J by 5 bases, with 13 bases between. The length of the CDR3 is 15 residues. CDR1 is LNHNV, CDR2 YYDKDF, per germline (reference sequence). The CDR3 protein is CATSRAGLRGDTQYF. Written as DNA, the CDR3 is TGTGCCACCAGCAGAGCGGGATTGCGGGGAGATACGCAGTATTTT.

V and J are TRBV11-3 and TRBJ2-3; 14 nucleotides agree with TRBD2. The junction had 11 bases not matched to a gene; V was cut back by 2 bases and J by 7 bases. Germline V gene lookup returns CDR1 SGHNT and CDR2 YENEEA. The CDR3 has 18 amino acids. The CDR3 bases are TGTGCCAGCAGCTTATCCGGGACTAGCGGGAGTGGAGGAAATACGCAGTATTTT. Amino acids: CASSLSGTSGSGGNTQYF.

The chain is built from TRBV6-5 and TRBJ2-3; D not resolved. V was cut by 6 bases and J by 4 bases, with 17 bases left in between. The CDR3 loop spans 15 amino acids. CDR1 and CDR2 (germline): MNHEY, SVGAGI. In DNA form, the CDR3 reads TGTGCCAGCAGCCAGTCACTAAACCTGCCAGATACGCAGTATTTT. The encoded protein is CASSQSLNLPDTQYF.

Details on this clone: The same CDR3 also results from other DNA sequences found in this sample. The chain carries TRBV5-1 and TRBJ2-5, with TRBD2 matching over 8 bases. Germline V gene lookup returns CDR1 SGHRS and CDR2 YFSETQ. The V segment lost 4 bases and the J segment 4 bases; nucleotides outside the gene matches: 3. CDR3 length: 13 residues. Here the CDR3 reads CASSPGLAETQYF. Written as DNA, the CDR3 is TGCGCCAGCAGCCCCGGACTAGCAGAGACCCAGTACTTC.

This clone was seen once. This sequence joins TRBV27 and TRBJ1-5; D remains unclear. V lost 4 bases and J lost 6, with 10 bases in between. Germline V gene data show CDR1 as MNHEY and CDR2 as SMNVEV (reference sequence). The CDR3 length is 13 residues. For the CDR3, the DNA is TGTGCCAGCAGTTCCAATGAGGTTCAGCCCCAGCATTTT. It translates to CASSSNEVQPQHF.

This chain connects TRBV7-9 to TRBJ2-5; D is unclear. Germline V gives CDR1 SEHNR, CDR2 FQNEAQ (reference sequence). V lost 0 bases and J 4 bases, leaving 3 bases between the germline ends. This CDR3 is built from 12 residues. CDR3 in DNA: TGTGCCAGCAGCTTAGCTGGAGAGACCCAGTACTTC. It codes for CASSLAGETQYF.

This clone came up once. The chain uses TRBV7-9 and TRBJ1-1, with TRBD1 as a possible D gene (6 bases). V dropped 5 bases and J dropped 1 base, with 14 bases sitting between them. CDR3 length: 15 amino acids. Germline CDR1 SEHNR, CDR2 FQNEAQ (reference sequence). The CDR3 DNA sequence: TGTGCCAGCAGCCAACACAGGGTCGAGAACACTGAAGCTTTCTTT. Protein product: CASSQHRVENTEAFF.

About this clone itself: The identical CDR3 is also encoded by other nucleotide sequences in the sample. The chain has TRBV30 and TRBJ1-1; D unclear. Germline CDR1 reads GTSNPN; CDR2 reads SVGIG (reference sequence). V dropped 0 bases and J dropped 0 bases, with 5 bases sitting between them. The CDR3 has 13 residues. DNA for the CDR3: TGTGCCTGGAGTGTACAGTTGAACACTGAAGCTTTCTTT. Translated, it gives CAWSVQLNTEAFF.

The chain couples TRBV5-1 to TRBJ1-1; tentative D call: TRBD1 (6 bases). Germline V gives CDR1 SGHRS, CDR2 YFSETQ. The V end lost 0 bases, the J end lost 6 bases, and 15 bases lay between the germline ends. The CDR3 loop spans 15 amino acids. DNA of the CDR3: TGCGCCAGCAGCTTGGATATTCGGGACACCGCTGAAGCTTTCTTT. Translation gives CASSLDIRDTAEAFF.

The chain carries TRBV11-2 and TRBJ2-1; D ambiguous. The CDR3 covers 15 residues. The V end lost 1 base, the J end lost 4 bases, and 11 bases lay between the germline ends. Germline CDR1 SGHAT, CDR2 FQNNGV. CDR3 sequence: CASSLAPIGYNEQFF. CDR3 coding DNA: TGTGCCAGCAGCTTAGCACCGATAGGGTACAATGAGCAGTTCTTC.

In this sample, this clone turned up once. The CDR3 sequence is CASSTGLADSYEQYF. CDR3 in DNA: TGTGCCAGCAGCACCGGACTAGCGGATTCCTACGAGCAGTACTTC. The chain links TRBV7-9 to TRBJ2-7; 10 bases agree with TRBD2. The CDR3 contains 15 residues. V trimming: 5 bases; J trimming: 1 base; junction bases outside the gene matches: 5. In germline, CDR1 is SEHNR, CDR2 FQNEAQ (reference sequence). The full variable domain, in which reference TRBV7-9 and TRBJ2-7 provide the parts outside the CDR3, is DTGVSQNPRHKITKRGQNVTFRCDPISEHNRLYWYRQTLGQGPEFLTYFQNEAQLEKSRLLSDRFSAERPKGSFSTLEIQRTEQGDSAMYLCASSTGLADSYEQYFGPGTRLTVT.

This clone was picked up one time. CDR3 protein: CATSRESGRVPDTQYF. The CDR3 DNA follows: TGTGCCACCAGCAGAGAGAGCGGGAGGGTCCCCGATACGCAGTATTTT. The chain is built from TRBV15 and TRBJ2-3, with 10 bases identical to TRBD2. J was trimmed by 6 bases and V by 0 bases; bases with no gene match: 6. The CDR3 is 16 residues long. Germline CDR1 and CDR2: LNHNV and YYDKDF (reference sequence).

The chain links TRBV15 to TRBJ2-2; the D gene is possibly TRBD2 (6 bases). Germline V gene lookup returns CDR1 LNHNV and CDR2 YYDKDF (reference sequence). The CDR3 contains 14 residues. Trimming took off 5 bases at V and 1 base at J, with 8 bases between the two ends. Here the CDR3 DNA reads TGTGCCACCAGCCCGGGGGTGAACACCGGGGAGCTGTTTTTT. Protein: CATSPGVNTGELFF.

This chain connects TRBV4-1 to TRBJ2-2; either TRBD1 or TRBD2 may fit D (5 bases each). The CDR3 has 14 residues. V was shortened by 2 bases and J by 4 bases, with 8 bases between the two germline ends. The V gene's germline CDR1 is MGHRA and CDR2 YSYEKL. CDR3 residues: CASSQPGTTGELFF. The CDR3 DNA is TGCGCCAGCAGCCAACCTGGGACCACCGGGGAGCTGTTTTTT.

The rearrangement joins TRBV28 to TRBJ1-2, with D perhaps matching TRBD1 (5 bases). Germline V gives CDR1 MDHEN, CDR2 SYDVKM. The CDR3 consists of 13 residues. V was cut by 4 bases and J by 3 bases, with 9 bases left in between. The CDR3 region has the DNA TGTGCCAGCAGTTGGTCCAGGGACTATGGCTACACCTTC. Protein: CASSWSRDYGYTF.

V and J are TRBV5-1 and TRBJ2-7; 11 bases map to TRBD2. Germline V gene lookup returns CDR1 SGHRS and CDR2 YFSETQ. The V segment lost 6 bases and the J segment 7 bases; nucleotides outside the gene matches: 12. The length of the CDR3 is 15 residues. CDR3 coding DNA: TGCGCCAGCACCGCCACTAGCGGGAGTTTTAGGGAGCAGTACTTC. Protein sequence: CASTATSGSFREQYF.

The chain couples TRBV28 to TRBJ2-7; TRBD1 aligns across 8 bases. The CDR3 is 15 amino acids. V trimming: 2 bases; J trimming: 3 bases; junction bases outside the gene matches: 6. CDR1 is MDHEN, CDR2 SYDVKM, per germline. Here the CDR3 reads CASSLRGTGVYEQYF. For the CDR3, the DNA is TGTGCCAGCAGTTTAAGGGGGACAGGTGTCTACGAGCAGTACTTC.

V is TRBV2 and J is TRBJ2-1; 7 bases are a match to TRBD1. This CDR3 comprises 16 residues. V shed 1 base, J shed 3 bases, and the junction held 6 bases outside the gene matches. CDR1 and CDR2 (germline): SNHLY, FYNNEI. The CDR3 loop reads CASSEEEGGVYNEQFF. The CDR3 bases are TGTGCCAGCAGTGAAGAGGAAGGGGGCGTCTACAATGAGCAGTTCTTC. The entire variable domain, with the rest obtained from reference TRBV2 and TRBJ2-1, is as follows: EPEVTQTPSHQVTQMGQEVILRCVPISNHLYFYWYRQILGQKVEFLVSFYNNEISEKSEIFDDQFSVERPDGSNFTLKIRSTKLEDSAMYFCASSEEEGGVYNEQFFGPGTRLTVL.

This chain uses TRBV28 with TRBJ2-7, with TRBD2 matching over 10 bases. CDR1 is MDHEN, CDR2 SYDVKM, per germline. CDR3 length: 15 amino acids. The J segment lost 6 bases and the V segment lost 4 bases, leaving 9 bases of the junction unmatched. This chain's CDR3 is CASSSQREGVSEQYF. CDR3 nucleotide sequence: TGTGCCAGCAGTTCTCAGCGGGAGGGAGTTTCCGAGCAGTACTTC.

The chain is built from TRBV29-1 and TRBJ2-6; D is unresolved. The germline gives CDR1 SQVTM, CDR2 ANQGSEA. Trimming cost V 3 bases and J 0 bases, with 9 bases left between them. The CDR3 sequence is 15 residues long. The CDR3 DNA sequence: TGCAGCGTTGAGTTAGTCAGCTCTGGGGCCAACGTCCTGACTTTC. Translating gives CSVELVSSGANVLTF.

V gene TRBV5-5 combines with J gene TRBJ2-1, with a tentative D call TRBD1 (6 bases). Trimming left V 3 bases short and J 5 bases short, with 12 bases between. The CDR3 covers 14 residues. Germline CDR1 reads SGHKS; CDR2 reads YYEKEE (reference sequence). CDR3 sequence (DNA): TGTGCCAGCAGCTCTGACCAGGGGAACAATGAGCAGTTCTTC. Translated: CASSSDQGNNEQFF.

The chain joins TRBV6-5 to TRBJ2-3; TRBD1 matches 8 bases. The V gene's germline CDR1 is MNHEY and CDR2 SVGAGI. CDR3 length: 15 amino acids. Unmatched junction bases numbered 5, after V lost 2 bases and J lost 4 bases. The CDR3 here is CASSYQGALPDTQYF. The CDR3 DNA follows: TGTGCCAGCAGTTACCAGGGGGCGCTTCCAGATACGCAGTATTTT.